This entry is about one T cell receptor beta chain. No antigen is known for it. Cells classed as naive CD8+ T cells were CD45RO-CCR7+CD27+CD95-. The sample is drawn from a study of CXCR3-negative and CXCR3-positive naive CD8 T cells. UMI-tagged TRB cDNA libraries were built via 5' RACE. From its re-call of the 5' RACE reads, TCRdb lists each CDR3 protein once, without DNA. The specimen's table records tens of thousands of distinct CDR3 sequences. Broader study findings: CXCR3-positive naive cells carried more hydrophobic TRB CDR3s than CXCR3-negative naive cells did.

Germline values: CDR1 SEHNR, CDR2 FQNEAQ (reference sequence). CDR3 size: 11 residues. This receptor was taken from a human donor in good health. Some clones in this sample may be carry-over from other donors' samples. The sample taken for sequencing was naive CXCR3+ CD8+ T cells from blood. Stated subset: CD45RO-CCR7+CD27+CD95- naive CD8+ T cells expressing CXCR3 (TNR3+). V gene TRBV7-9 combines with J gene TRBJ2-5. The CDR3 spells CASSPRETQYF. The whole variable domain, remainder taken from reference TRBV7-9 and TRBJ2-5, is DTGVSQNPRHKITKRGQNVTFRCDPISEHNRLYWYRQTLGQGPEFLTYFQNEAQLEKSRLLSDRFSAERPKGSFSTLEIQRTEQGDSAMYLCASSPRETQYFGPGTRLLVL.